This entry describes one TCR beta chain. The CDR3 runs 16 residues. V dropped 7 bases and J dropped 0; count of bases not matched to a gene: 8. From germline, CDR1 is SGHVS and CDR2 FQNEAQ. This entry comes from a study of blood T cells in healthy people across ages. The authors ran a second PCR of roughly 6 to 12 cycles using a sample-barcoded 5' primer and a J-beta primer mix. All cDNA molecules were each tagged by a template-switch adaptor with 12 random nucleotides. MiXCR was run by TCRdb on the 5' RACE reads, yielding one entry per CDR3 protein. The sample yields about a million distinct CDR3 sequences, approximately 49% seen once.

The specimen sequenced was blood. The chain carries TRBV7-8 and TRBJ1-5; 8 nucleotides line up with TRBD1. This TCR was recovered from a man aged 25-45 years in good health. The CDR3 here is CASTDGTGYSNQPQHF. The CDR3 coding sequence is TGTGCCAGCACAGACGGGACAGGTTATAGCAATCAGCCCCAGCATTTT.